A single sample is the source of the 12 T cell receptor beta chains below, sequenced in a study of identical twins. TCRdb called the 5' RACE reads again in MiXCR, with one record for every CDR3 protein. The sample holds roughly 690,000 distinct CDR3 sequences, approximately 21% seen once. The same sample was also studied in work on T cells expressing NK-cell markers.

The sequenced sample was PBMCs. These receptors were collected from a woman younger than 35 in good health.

CDR3 DNA sequence: TGCAGTGCTAGCTCCGAGGGGTCGGATGAGCAGTTCTTC. This gives the protein CSASSEGSDEQFF. The V call is TRBV20-1, the J call TRBJ2-1; the D call may be TRBD1 or TRBD2 (5 bases each). Trimming cost V 3 bases and J 8 bases, with 14 bases left between them. Germline CDR1 reads DFQATT; CDR2 reads SNEGSKA (reference sequence). This CDR3 spans 13 amino acids.

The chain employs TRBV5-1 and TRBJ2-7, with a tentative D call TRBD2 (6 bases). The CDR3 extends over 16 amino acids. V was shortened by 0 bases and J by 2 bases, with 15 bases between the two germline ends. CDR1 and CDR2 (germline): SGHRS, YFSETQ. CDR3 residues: CASSLGAAGRPYEQYF. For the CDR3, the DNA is TGCGCCAGCAGCTTGGGGGCGGCGGGACGTCCCTACGAGCAGTACTTC.

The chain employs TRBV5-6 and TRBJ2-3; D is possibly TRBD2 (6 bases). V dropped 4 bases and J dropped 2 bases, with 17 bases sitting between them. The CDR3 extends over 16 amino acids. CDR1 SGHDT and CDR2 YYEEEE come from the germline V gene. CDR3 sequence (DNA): TGTGCCAGCAGCCCGGACCCGGGACTTCTCACAGATACGCAGTATTTT. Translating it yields CASSPDPGLLTDTQYF.

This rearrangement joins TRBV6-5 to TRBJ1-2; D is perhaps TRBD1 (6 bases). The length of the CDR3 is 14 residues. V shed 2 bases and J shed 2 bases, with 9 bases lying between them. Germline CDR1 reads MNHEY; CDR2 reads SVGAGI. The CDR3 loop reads CASSYPDSNYGYTF. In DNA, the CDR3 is TGTGCCAGCAGTTACCCGGACAGCAACTATGGCTACACCTTC.

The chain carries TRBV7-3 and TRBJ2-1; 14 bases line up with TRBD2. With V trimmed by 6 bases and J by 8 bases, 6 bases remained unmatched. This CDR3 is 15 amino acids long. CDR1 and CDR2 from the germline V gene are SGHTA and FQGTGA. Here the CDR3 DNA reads TGTGCCAGCAGTAGGACTAGCGGGGGGCTGGATGAGCAGTTCTTC. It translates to CASSRTSGGLDEQFF.

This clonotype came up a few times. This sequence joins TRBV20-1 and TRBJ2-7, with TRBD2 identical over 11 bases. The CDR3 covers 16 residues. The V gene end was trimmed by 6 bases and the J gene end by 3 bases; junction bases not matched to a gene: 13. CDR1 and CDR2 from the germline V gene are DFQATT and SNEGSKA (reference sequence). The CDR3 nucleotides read TGCAGTGCGAAAACCCAGGGACTAGCGGAGAACTACGAGCAGTACTTC. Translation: CSAKTQGLAENYEQYF.

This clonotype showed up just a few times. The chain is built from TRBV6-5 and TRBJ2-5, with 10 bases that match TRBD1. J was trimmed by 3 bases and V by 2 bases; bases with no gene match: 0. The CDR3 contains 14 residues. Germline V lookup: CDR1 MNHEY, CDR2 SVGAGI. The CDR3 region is CASSYGQGEETQYF. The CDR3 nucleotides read TGTGCCAGCAGTTACGGACAGGGGGAAGAGACCCAGTACTTC.

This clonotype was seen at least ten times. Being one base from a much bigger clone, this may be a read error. CDR3: CASSYSGQGPYEQYF. CDR3 coding DNA: TGTGCCAGCAGTTACTCGGGACAGGGGCCCTACGAGCAGTACTTC. J is TRBJ2-7 and V is TRBV6-5, with 10 positions matching TRBD1. Germline trimming cut 0 bases from V and 2 bases from J; bases unmatched to any gene: 1. Germline V gene data show CDR1 as MNHEY and CDR2 as SVGAGI. This CDR3 has 15 amino acids.

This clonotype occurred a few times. Here the CDR3 reads CASILAGELFF. The CDR3 bases are TGTGCCAGCATTCTTGCCGGGGAGCTGTTTTTT. The rearrangement links TRBV27 to TRBJ2-2; unclear D gene. The V gene's germline CDR1 is MNHEY and CDR2 SMNVEV (reference sequence). The germline V and J ends were trimmed by 7 bases and 6 bases, with 6 bases remaining between them. The CDR3 is made up of 11 amino acids.

CDR3 sequence reads: CASSQVPLFEQYF. In nucleotides, the CDR3 is TGCGCCAGCAGCCAAGTTCCCCTCTTCGAGCAGTACTTC. This rearrangement joins TRBV4-3 to TRBJ2-7, with D hard to call. CDR1 is LGHNA, CDR2 YSLEER, per germline. The V and J ends lost 1 base and 6 bases respectively, with 10 bases between them. The CDR3 length is 13 residues.

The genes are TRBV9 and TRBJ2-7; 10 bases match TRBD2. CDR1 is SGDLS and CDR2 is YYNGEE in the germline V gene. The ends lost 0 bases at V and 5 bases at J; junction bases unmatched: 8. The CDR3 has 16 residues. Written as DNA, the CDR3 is TGTGCCAGCAGCGTAGGGTCTAGCGGGAGTCTCGACGAGCAGTACTTC. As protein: CASSVGSSGSLDEQYF. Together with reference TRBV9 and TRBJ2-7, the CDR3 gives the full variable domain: DSGVTQTPKHLITATGQRVTLRCSPRSGDLSVYWYQQSLDQGLQFLIQYYNGEERAKGNILERFSAQQFPDLHSELNLSSLELGDSALYFCASSVGSSGSLDEQYFGPGTRLTVT.

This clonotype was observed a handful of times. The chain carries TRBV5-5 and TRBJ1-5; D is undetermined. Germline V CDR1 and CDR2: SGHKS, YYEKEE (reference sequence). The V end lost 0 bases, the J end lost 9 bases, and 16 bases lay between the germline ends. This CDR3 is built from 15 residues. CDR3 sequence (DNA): TGTGCCAGCAGCTTGGGTGAGGGTAATAGCCGGCCCCAGCATTTT. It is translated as CASSLGEGNSRPQHF.